Shown below are 10 T cell receptor beta chains from a single sample sequenced in a study of CD8+CD57+ T cells in acquired aplastic anemia. Genomic DNA provided the template from which TCR beta VDJ and CDR3 profiles were obtained. TCRdb analysed the reads with MiXCR anew, one entry per CDR3 protein. Of just over 200,000 distinct CDR3 sequences in the sample, approximately 60% were seen once. Previously, flow cytometry had revealed CD8+CD57+ cell expansion in the patients chosen for sequencing. The sequencing input was sorted CD4+, CD8+, or CD8+CD57+ T cells (not recorded which) from PBMCs. These receptors all come from a human donor with aplastic anemia.

The genes are TRBV4-3 and TRBJ2-1, with TRBD2 as a possible D gene (6 bases). V lost 4 bases to trimming and J lost 7 bases, with 17 bases between them. CDR1 and CDR2 (germline): LGHNA, YSLEER. The length of the CDR3 is 15 residues. CDR3 residues: CASSRAWAGKNEQFF. DNA for the CDR3: TGCGCCAGCAGCCGTGCTTGGGCGGGAAAAAATGAGCAGTTCTTC.

V usage is TRBV14 and J usage is TRBJ2-6; 8 positions match TRBD1. V was clipped by 8 bases and J by 0 bases; unmatched bases: 6. Germline V lookup: CDR1 SGHDN, CDR2 FVKESK. This CDR3 has 16 amino acids. The DNA of the CDR3 is TGTGCCAGCTCACCGGGACAGGTCTCTGGGGCCAACGTCCTGACTTTC. Residues: CASSPGQVSGANVLTF.

The rearrangement uses TRBV29-1 and TRBJ2-1, with a tentative D call TRBD2 (7 bases). The ends were cut back, 5 bases at V and 7 bases at J, with 21 bases in the middle. From germline, CDR1 is SQVTM and CDR2 ANQGSEA. The CDR3 sequence is 15 residues long. The CDR3 spells CSVNLGGGSRNEQFF. CDR3 DNA: TGCAGCGTTAACCTTGGGGGGGGCTCAAGAAATGAGCAGTTCTTC.

This sequence joins TRBV15 and TRBJ1-1; D call uncertain. Trimming pared 0 bases from V and 7 bases from J, leaving 12 bases between. Per the germline V gene, CDR1 is LNHNV and CDR2 is YYDKDF (reference sequence). The CDR3 is made up of 14 amino acids. CDR3 amino acids: CATSRDLGHNEAFF. The CDR3 nucleotides are TGTGCCACCAGCAGAGATCTAGGGCACAATGAAGCTTTCTTT.

This clonotype has just a few counts. This CDR3 reads CASSFGTGLAGGVTDTQYF. CDR3 coding DNA: TGTGCCAGCAGCTTCGGGACAGGGTTAGCGGGAGGAGTAACAGATACGCAGTATTTT. The chain employs TRBV7-8 and TRBJ2-3; possible D gene TRBD2, 10 bases. The CDR3 is 19 residues long. V was trimmed by 3 bases and J by 3 bases, leaving 25 bases between them. The V gene's germline CDR1 is SGHVS and CDR2 FQNEAQ.

The V and J genes are TRBV29-1 and TRBJ2-5, with TRBD2 as a possible D gene (5 bases). The CDR3 has 14 amino acids. Germline values: CDR1 SQVTM, CDR2 ANQGSEA. Trimming took 4 bases from V and 5 from J, leaving 17 bases between them. The chain's CDR3 is CSVAGSGLAETQYF. The CDR3 DNA sequence: TGCAGCGTTGCGGGGAGTGGACTGGCGGAGACCCAGTACTTC.

This sequence joins TRBV24-1 and TRBJ2-5, with D perhaps TRBD2 (6 bases). The ends were cut back, 9 bases at V and 5 bases at J, with 21 bases in the middle. The CDR3 extends over 15 amino acids. CDR1 KGHDR and CDR2 SFDVKD come from the germline V gene. CDR3 sequence reads: CATQALDAGRETQYF. CDR3 in DNA: TGTGCCACCCAAGCCCTTGACGCAGGGAGGGAGACCCAGTACTTC.

This clonotype turned up a few times. V gene TRBV29-1 combines with J gene TRBJ1-2; D is unclear. CDR1 is SQVTM and CDR2 is ANQGSEA in the germline V gene. With 2 bases removed from V and 8 bases from J, the gap between germline ends came to 12 bases. This CDR3 comprises 12 residues. The CDR3 sequence is CSVELGDGGYTF. In nucleotides, the CDR3 is TGCAGCGTTGAACTTGGGGATGGGGGCTACACCTTC. The full variable domain, rest sourced from reference TRBV29-1 and TRBJ1-2, is SAVISQKPSRDICQRGTSLTIQCQVDSQVTMMFWYRQQPGQSLTLIATANQGSEATYESGFVIDKFPISRPNLTFSTLTVSNMSPEDSSIYLCSVELGDGGYTFGSGTRLTVV.

The chain employs TRBV10-3 and TRBJ1-5; D not certain. This CDR3 is 13 amino acids long. V was pared by 2 bases and J by 6 bases, with 8 bases between. Germline V CDR1 and CDR2: ENHRY, SYGVKD. CDR3 in amino acids: CAISEDRIQPQHF. The DNA for the CDR3 is TGTGCCATCAGTGAGGATAGGATTCAGCCCCAGCATTTT.

This clonotype has a handful of counts. The DNA for the CDR3 is TGTGCCAGCAGTGAAGCGGCACTAGCGGGCTACGAGCAGTACTTC. Translated: CASSEAALAGYEQYF. The rearrangement joins TRBV2 to TRBJ2-7; the match to TRBD2 covers 9 bases. The germline V gene encodes CDR1 SNHLY and CDR2 FYNNEI. After removal of 0 bases from V and 3 bases from J, the junction contained 3 bases not matched to a gene. This CDR3 is 15 amino acids long.